This TCR beta chain came from a study of T cells in Graves' hyperthyroidism and ophthalmopathy. CDR3 length equals 14 residues. Germline V CDR1 and CDR2: MNHNS, SASEGT. The V segment lost 8 bases and the J segment 7 bases; nucleotides outside the gene matches: 10. This clonotype was picked up a small number of times. RNA transcripts provided the source from which TCR beta CDR3 regions were amplified. Researchers ran a first-round RT-PCR on the TCR CDR3 using the HTBI primer set. TCRdb re-derived calls from the multiplex PCR reads in MiXCR, one entry per CDR3 protein. The sample lists about 690,000 distinct CDR3 sequences; 15% to 20% were seen once. The patients, who ranged from 18 to 65 in age, presented with newly diagnosed hyperthyroidism lasting under 2 months. The PBMCs studied were ones that came from approximately 9.9 ml fresh peripheral blood.

Sequenced: blood. This sequence joins TRBV6-1 and TRBJ2-7; 11 bases fit TRBD1. This TCR was recovered from a man aged 50-60 years with Graves' hyperthyroidism. The CDR3 reads CASYRTGGSREQYF. The CDR3 DNA sequence: TGTGCCAGCTATAGGACAGGGGGCTCTCGGGAGCAGTACTTC.